This T cell receptor (beta chain) was identified in a study of CD8 T cells in Susac syndrome. V shed 5 bases and J shed 2 bases, with 7 bases lying between them. This CDR3 region has 12 residues. From germline, CDR1 is SEHNR and CDR2 FQNEAQ (reference sequence). RNA was extracted with the RNeasy kit, and a quantity of about 0.45 to 1 ug was reverse transcribed using random hexamers. TCRdb passed the immunoSEQ multiplex PCR reads through MiXCR, listing each CDR3 protein once. The table shows around 23,000 distinct CDR3 sequences, with around 93% occurring only once. This clonotype was observed once. Material for sequencing was CD8+ T cells from PBMCs. The chain uses TRBV7-9 and TRBJ2-7; D gene ambiguous. The TCR comes from a human donor with Susac syndrome. CDR3 amino acids: CASSPETYEQYF. The DNA for the CDR3 is TGTGCCAGCAGCCCGGAGACCTACGAGCAGTACTTC.